The TCR beta chain under discussion was sequenced for a study of blood T cell repertoires in COVID-19. Study summary: COVID-19 samples collected from the United States, Italy and Spain covered acute and convalescent phases. PBMCs, B-cell-depleted T cells, or T cells provided the cDNA or gDNA that made up the material.

Germline loops: CDR1 LGHNT, CDR2 FRNRAP. The CDR3 consists of 14 residues. V shed 7 bases, J shed 8 bases, and the junction held 14 bases outside the gene matches. Sequencing used immunoSEQ multiplex PCR; TCRdb keeps in-frame clones, though not all of them. The sample consists of 150,000 to 200,000 clones, roughly 85% of them appearing once. The receptor's source is a human donor with acute or convalescent COVID-19. The donor label of this sample is uncertain. V usage is TRBV12-5 and J usage is TRBJ2-7, with TRBD1 identical over 7 bases. Sequenced material: peripheral blood. The CDR3 is CASASTGTVSKQYF. As DNA, the CDR3 is TGTGCTAGTGCTTCAACCGGGACAGTTTCTAAGCAGTACTTC. Filled out from reference TRBV12-5 and TRBJ2-7, the complete variable domain reads DARVTQTPRHKVTEMGQEVTMRCQPILGHNTVFWYRQTMMQGLELLAYFRNRAPLDDSGMPKDRFSAEMPDATLATLKIQPSEPRDSAVYFCASASTGTVSKQYFGPGTRLTVT.